Here is one T cell receptor beta chain with its context. The data belong to a study of T cell changes during pregnancy in multiple sclerosis. Profiling relied on immunoSEQ multiplex PCR, and the TCRdb table lists in-frame clones only, not all of them. The data show about 36,000 clones, with 89% seen just once and around 11% held by the top ten. Germline CDR1 SGHDN, CDR2 FVKESK. The CDR3 runs to 18 residues. After removal of 4 bases from V and 0 bases from J, the junction contained 12 bases not matched to a gene. The chain uses TRBV14 and TRBJ1-3; 7 bases align to TRBD1. This sample comprised CD8+ T cells from peripheral blood mononuclear cells, obtained in the third trimester of pregnancy. The TCR sequence derives from a female donor with multiple sclerosis, enrolled in a pregnancy study. For the CDR3, the DNA is TGTGCCAGCAGCCTTCGGACAGGCCAAAGGTCCTCTGGAAACACCATATATTTT. It encodes CASSLRTGQRSSGNTIYF.